This TCR beta chain was obtained from a study of blood T cell dynamics during melanoma immunotherapy. At the level of the study: Metastatic melanoma patients received first-line pembrolizumab or nivolumab plus ipilimumab.

The repertoire was sequenced with immunoSEQ multiplex PCR; TCRdb's copy has only in-frame clones and lacks some. The repertoire holds roughly 17,000 clones, with 65% to 90% as singletons. Worth noting for this clone: Its target is not known.

Time point indicated: pre-treatment baseline. Disease control meant complete response, partial response or stable disease at 12 weeks. CDR3 size: 13 residues. Trimming took off 7 bases at V and 4 bases at J, with 13 bases between the two ends. CDR1 is MNHEY, CDR2 SVGAGI, per germline. Overall study results and limits: Disease-control patients' PBMC repertoires became either more clonal or more diverse at W3.

This TCR was sampled from a human donor with melanoma. The source was blood, collected from a patient treated with checkpoint blockade. The rearrangement links TRBV6-5 to TRBJ1-1; D remains unclear. This CDR3 reads CASIAGWGTEAFF. CDR3 nucleotide sequence: TGTGCCAGCATAGCGGGGTGGGGCACTGAAGCTTTCTTT.